This T cell receptor (beta chain) was found in a study of control samples from healthy donors and cancer patients. The data were produced by immunoSEQ multiplex PCR, yet TCRdb's version contains in-frame clones alone and is incomplete. Counted here are some 160,000 clones, approximately 96% occurring once; the ten biggest clones make up 7.5% to 8.5%. The V end lost 0 bases, the J end lost 7 bases, and 7 bases lay between the germline ends. Germline CDR1 is MNHNS and CDR2 is SASEGT. This CDR3 spans 14 amino acids. The receptor's source is a woman in her thirties or forties in good health. The chain has TRBV6-1 and TRBJ1-6; D is unclear. Specimen: blood. The CDR3 DNA is TGTGCCAGCAGTGAAGCAGGGATAAATTCACCCCTCCACTTT. The encoded protein is CASSEAGINSPLHF.